This TCR beta chain was sequenced for a study of blood T cell repertoires in COVID-19. TCRdb's copy holds only in-frame clones and misses some; the assay was immunoSEQ multiplex PCR. The sample yields about 190,000 clones, around 82% seen once. Trimming shortened V by 2 bases and J by 4 bases, and 15 bases separated the two germline ends. The CDR3 spans 16 residues. CDR1 is SGHRS, CDR2 YFSETQ, per germline. This sequence was found in a woman aged 80 or older with active or convalescent COVID-19. The material sequenced was peripheral blood. The chain is built from TRBV5-1 and TRBJ2-2, with a tentative D call TRBD2 (5 bases). CDR3 in amino acids: CASSLVGLYSTGELFF. The DNA for the CDR3 is TGCGCCAGCAGCTTAGTAGGACTCTATTCCACCGGGGAGCTGTTTTTT.